This T cell receptor (beta chain) is drawn from a study of identical twins (dated by TCRdb to about 2016). Notes on the research overall: To test whether fetal clonotypes persist, the study used deep sequencing on TCR alpha and beta repertoires from monozygotic twins, unrelated adults of various ages, and cord blood. To rule out contamination, the twin experiments were replicated at different times with different library preparation protocols. Broad study findings and their caveats: Fewer insertions were carried by abundant cord blood beta clonotypes; a weaker similar trend was observed in young adult naive repertoires, while no such trend was observed in memory repertoires. Because the same donors could not be followed over many years, conclusions were based on cross-sectional statistical analysis. Out-of-frame TCR alpha sequences shared between twins showed an excess of low generation-probability sequences compared with coincidental sharing between unrelated individuals. In monozygotic twins, recombination models systematically underestimated out-of-frame TCR alpha sharing, but the models matched the sharing seen between unrelated individuals. In beta out-of-frame sequences, excess twin sharing was weaker, because having fewer shared sequences lowered the signal-to-noise ratio. Invariant T cells such as MAIT and iNKT could partly confound zero-insertion analyses, although diverse VJ usage argued against such confounding for most clonotypes.

Libraries were made using 5' RACE. The sequencer was an Illumina HiSeq 2000. Template switching introduced a universal primer binding site; the final cDNA contained a unique molecular identifier, enabling accurate counting of TCR cDNA molecules. Specific primers in the conserved constant-segment region were used to synthesize first-strand cDNA for the TCR alpha and beta chains. To control for contamination, every cDNA library carried two barcodes: a SMART-Mk sample barcode plus Illumina barcodes. TruSeq adapter sequences and Illumina sample barcodes were added in two successive PCR steps. Sequencing of the TCR alpha and beta cDNA libraries was done on the Illumina HiSeq platform using custom primers. For the original study's pipeline: MiGEC was used to process raw reads and extract unique molecular identifiers, and MiXCR was used to find CDR3 positions. For each individual, recombination models were inferred using an EM algorithm with the repgenHMM and IGoR tools. The tcR package in R was used for shared clonotype analysis, with sharing normalized by the product of cloneset sizes. Out-of-frame nonproductive sequences were analyzed to study raw recombination free of thymic and clonal selection effects. TCRdb reran the public reads through fastp at Q25 and MiXCR, keeping productive beta chains. CDR3 protein sequences are deduplicated, and each keeps its most common genes and DNA. The V and J calls here are based on TCRdb, not the publication. The sample profile shows roughly 250,000 distinct CDR3 sequences; 7% of them were found once. Roughly 3.7% of the sample belongs to the ten largest clones.

This clonotype occurred a few times. No antigen is known for it. Base qualities are not recorded, but no much larger clone differs from it by a single base. Every donor in the study was a healthy Caucasian. The twin cohort consisted of three pairs of female monozygotic twins, all aged roughly 18 to 30 years. Miltenyi CD45RO+ enrichment and human naive T-cell isolation kits were used to isolate memory (CD45RO+) and naive T cells from PBMC. From the cysteine through the phenylalanine, the CDR3 covers 16 amino acids. Only CDR3 DNA remains: 48 bases, in frame from the first base. Unmatched junction bases come to 1, with V trimmed by 0 bases and J by 2 bases. The germline V gene encodes CDR1 MRHNA and CDR2 SNTAGT. The sample was also linked to a second study, of yellow fever vaccine responses in identical twins. Taken from the second paper: The authors reported that the T cell response to vaccination in identical twins appeared partly convergent and partly personalized. In identical twins, the study followed T cell clones that responded to the vaccine with precision.

The sample taken for sequencing was memory (CD45RO+) T cells sorted from blood. The intended sense of this specimen's cell subset or site label: CD45RO+ enriched T cells. The sequence is built from TRBV6-4 and TRBJ2-6; 7 bases in between match TRBD2. This receptor was identified in a woman aged 18-35 years in good health. This receptor has the CDR3 CASSDSGGAGANVLTF. The nucleotide sequence reads TGTGCCAGCAGTGACTCTGGGGGGGCTGGGGCCAACGTCCTGACTTTC.